Listed here are 16 T cell receptor beta chains from one sample, sequenced in a study of T cell repertoires in cytomegalovirus infection. TCRdb processed the reads anew with MiXCR; each CDR3 protein has one entry. The profile shows roughly 81,000 distinct CDR3 sequences, 3.5% to 4.5% of them singletons. Specimen: PBMCs. The receptors come from a human donor in good health (CMV status not recorded). Some clones in this sample may be carry-over from other donors' samples.

This clonotype was observed at least ten times. V usage is TRBV7-2 and J usage is TRBJ2-5; D not certain. The V end was cut by 5 bases, the J end by 2 bases, with 3 bases between. Germline CDR1 SGHTA, CDR2 FQGNSA. The CDR3 runs to 11 residues. CDR3 region: CASSAQETQYF. The CDR3 coding sequence is TGTGCCAGCAGCGCGCAAGAGACCCAGTACTTC. Supplemented by reference TRBV7-2 and TRBJ2-5, the full variable domain reads GAGVSQSPSNKVTEKGKDVELRCDPISGHTALYWYRQSLGQGLEFLIYFQGNSAPDKSGLPSDRFSAERTGGSVSTLTIQRTQQEDSAVYLCASSAQETQYFGPGTRLLVL.

The table lists this clonotype with many counts. This rearrangement joins TRBV2 to TRBJ1-5; 9 positions agree with TRBD1. The CDR3 consists of 15 residues. V shed 5 bases and J 2 bases; nucleotides not matched to a gene: 4. Germline CDR1 and CDR2: SNHLY and FYNNEI. CDR3 in amino acids: CASSKGQGGNQPQHF. The CDR3 nucleotides read TGTGCCAGCAGTAAGGGACAGGGCGGCAATCAGCCCCAGCATTTT.

This clonotype was seen more than once but under ten times. This chain uses TRBV12-3 or TRBV12-4 with TRBJ1-4; D might be TRBD1 (6 bases). V was trimmed by 3 bases and J by 5 bases, leaving 13 bases between them. The CDR3 is 15 residues long. The CDR3 sequence: CASSLGRGRNEKLFF. The DNA of the CDR3 is TGTGCCAGCAGTTTGGGCAGGGGCCGGAATGAAAAACTGTTTTTT.

Ten or more counts support this clonotype. The CDR3 loop is CASSRQGMADTQYF. In DNA, the CDR3 is TGTGCCAGCAGTCGACAGGGGATGGCAGATACGCAGTATTTT. The rearrangement uses TRBV6-1 and TRBJ2-3, with 8 bases fitting TRBD1. Looked up from germline, CDR1 is MNHNS and CDR2 is SASEGT. V dropped 5 bases and J dropped 4; count of bases not matched to a gene: 5. The CDR3 is made up of 14 amino acids.

In its sample, this clonotype was seen many times. This chain joins TRBV28 and TRBJ2-5; perhaps D is TRBD1 or TRBD2 (6 bases each). V was shortened by 2 bases and J by 4 bases, with 14 bases between the two germline ends. Germline-derived CDR1 and CDR2 are MDHEN and SYDVKM. The CDR3 has 15 amino acids. The CDR3 region has the DNA TGTGCCAGCAGTTTACCCTCGGGGGCGGGAGAGACCCAGTACTTC. It codes for CASSLPSGAGETQYF.

This clonotype was detected ten times or more. J is TRBJ1-1 and V is TRBV2, with D tentatively TRBD1 (6 bases). Germline CDR1 SNHLY, CDR2 FYNNEI. The V and J ends lost 7 bases and 6 bases respectively, with 12 bases between them. The CDR3 has 12 residues. The CDR3 nucleotides read TGTGCCAGCAACAGGGCCGCCGCTGAAGCTTTCTTT. Amino acids: CASNRAAAEAFF.

This clonotype came up many times. The gene calls are TRBV5-6 and TRBJ1-1; D is uncertain. Trimming cost V 0 bases and J 3 bases, with 6 bases left between them. Per the germline V gene, CDR1 is SGHDT and CDR2 is YYEEEE. This CDR3 is built from 13 residues. CDR3 residues: CASSLVRYTEAFF. The CDR3 nucleotides are TGTGCCAGCAGCTTGGTACGGTACACTGAAGCTTTCTTT.

This clonotype was counted at least ten times. The V call is TRBV7-6, the J call TRBJ2-2; D gene uncertain. Per the germline V gene, CDR1 is SGHVS and CDR2 is FNYEAQ. V was trimmed by 1 base and J by 5 bases, leaving 5 bases between them. The length of the CDR3 is 13 residues. CDR3 in amino acids: CASSLEWTGELFF. In nucleotides, the CDR3 is TGTGCCAGCAGCTTAGAGTGGACCGGGGAGCTGTTTTTT.

This clonotype was counted many times. The chain links TRBV7-9 to TRBJ1-2; 7 bases agree with TRBD1. In germline, CDR1 is SEHNR, CDR2 FQNEAQ (reference sequence). The CDR3 has 14 amino acids. The J segment lost 0 bases and the V segment lost 11 bases, leaving 9 bases of the junction unmatched. The CDR3 sequence is CAGKADRPNYGYTF. The DNA of the CDR3 is TGTGCCGGCAAAGCGGACAGGCCTAACTATGGCTACACCTTC.

This clonotype has a count of ten or more. The CDR3 DNA is TGTGCCAGCAGCCCGTGGACAGGGGAAAATCAGCCCCAGCATTTT. Residues: CASSPWTGENQPQHF. The V call is TRBV7-2, the J call TRBJ1-5; 9 bases line up with TRBD1. The V gene end was trimmed by 5 bases and the J gene end by 4 bases; junction bases not matched to a gene: 6. The germline V gene encodes CDR1 SGHTA and CDR2 FQGNSA. This CDR3 is 15 amino acids long.

This clonotype was observed at least ten times. This chain joins TRBV10-3 and TRBJ2-7; D remains unclear. Germline V gene sequence: CDR1 ENHRY, CDR2 SYGVKD. The V end was cut by 0 bases, the J end by 6 bases, with 9 bases between. The CDR3 runs 13 residues. Here the CDR3 reads CAISESGSFEQYF. The DNA of the CDR3 is TGTGCCATCAGTGAGTCGGGCAGTTTCGAGCAGTACTTC.

This clonotype appeared many times. The chain is built from TRBV15 and TRBJ1-3; the D is unclear. The germline gives CDR1 LNHNV, CDR2 YYDKDF (reference sequence). This CDR3 is 21 amino acids long. The V gene lost 0 bases and the J gene lost 2 bases, with 26 bases spanning the gap. The CDR3 loop reads CATSRDHLLGRAFYPGNTIYF. In DNA, the CDR3 is TGTGCCACCAGCAGAGATCACCTGTTGGGAAGGGCCTTCTACCCTGGAAACACCATATATTTT.

This clonotype was detected ten times or more. The chain employs TRBV27 and TRBJ1-6; perhaps TRBD1 as D (6 bases). V dropped 5 bases and J dropped 0 bases, with 8 bases sitting between them. CDR3 size: 15 residues. Germline V gene sequence: CDR1 MNHEY, CDR2 SMNVEV (reference sequence). The CDR3 DNA follows: TGTGCCAGCAGTACGGACAGCTCCTATAATTCACCCCTCCACTTT. Amino acids: CASSTDSSYNSPLHF.

This clonotype has at least ten counts. The chain combines TRBV6-6 with TRBJ1-2; 7 nucleotides line up with TRBD1. This CDR3 region has 14 residues. J lost 4 bases, V lost 0 bases, and 2 bases had no gene match. CDR1 is MNHNY, CDR2 SVGAGI, per germline (reference sequence). The CDR3, as DNA: TGTGCCAGCAGTTACTCAGGGGGCAGCTATGGCTACACCTTC. Translated: CASSYSGGSYGYTF.

This clonotype appeared many times. This chain links TRBV4-3 with TRBJ1-3; no firm D call. The germline V gene encodes CDR1 LGHNA and CDR2 YSLEER. Trimming took off 0 bases at V and 8 bases at J, with 17 bases between the two ends. The CDR3 has 16 residues. The CDR3 DNA reads TGCGCCAGCAGCCAAGATCTTAGTAGAGCCGGGGACACCATATATTTT. It codes for CASSQDLSRAGDTIYF.

On this clonotype itself: The junction and the germline gene differ at one end; a read error may be behind it. The chain couples TRBV7-3 to TRBJ1-4; 9 bases match TRBD1. The germline CDR1 and CDR2 sequences are SGHTA and FQGTGA. The CDR3 is 17 residues long. CDR3 in DNA: TGTGCCAGCAGCTTGGGGACAGGGAGTACCGCTAATGGAAAACTGTTTTTT. It specifies CASSLGTGSTANGKLFF.